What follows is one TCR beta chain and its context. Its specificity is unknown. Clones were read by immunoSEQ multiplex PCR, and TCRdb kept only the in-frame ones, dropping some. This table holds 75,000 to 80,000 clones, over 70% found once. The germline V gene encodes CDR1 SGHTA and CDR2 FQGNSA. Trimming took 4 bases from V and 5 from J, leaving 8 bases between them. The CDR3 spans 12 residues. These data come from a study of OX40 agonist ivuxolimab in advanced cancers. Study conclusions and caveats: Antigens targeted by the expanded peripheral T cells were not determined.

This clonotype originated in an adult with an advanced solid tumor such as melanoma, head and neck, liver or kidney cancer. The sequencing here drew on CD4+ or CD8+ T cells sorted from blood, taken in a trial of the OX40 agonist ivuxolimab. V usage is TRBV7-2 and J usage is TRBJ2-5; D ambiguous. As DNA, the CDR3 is TGTGCCAGCAGCTATTACTCGGAGACCCAGTACTTC. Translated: CASSYYSETQYF.